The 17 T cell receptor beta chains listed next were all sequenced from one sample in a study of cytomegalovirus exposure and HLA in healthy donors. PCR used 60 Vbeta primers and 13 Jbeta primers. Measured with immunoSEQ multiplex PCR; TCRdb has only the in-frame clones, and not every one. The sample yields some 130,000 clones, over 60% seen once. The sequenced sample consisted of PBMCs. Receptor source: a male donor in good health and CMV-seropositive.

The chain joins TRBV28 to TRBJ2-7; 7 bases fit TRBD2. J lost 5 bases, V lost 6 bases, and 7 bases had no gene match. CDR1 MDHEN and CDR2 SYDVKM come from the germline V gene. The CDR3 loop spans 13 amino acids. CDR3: CASRTTGGDEQYF. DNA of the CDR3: TGTGCCAGCAGGACTACTGGGGGGGACGAGCAGTACTTC.

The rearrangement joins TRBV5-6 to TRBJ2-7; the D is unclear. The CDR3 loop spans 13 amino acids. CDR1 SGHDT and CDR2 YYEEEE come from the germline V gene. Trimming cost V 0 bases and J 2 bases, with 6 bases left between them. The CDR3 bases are TGTGCCAGCAGCTTGGGCAGGCCCTACGAGCAGTACTTC. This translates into CASSLGRPYEQYF.

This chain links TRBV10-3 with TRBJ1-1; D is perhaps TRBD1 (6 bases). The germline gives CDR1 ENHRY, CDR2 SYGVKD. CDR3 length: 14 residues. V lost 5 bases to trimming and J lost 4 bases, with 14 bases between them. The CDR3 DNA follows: TGTGCCATCAGTAGATCTGGGGGGGCCACTGAAGCTTTCTTT. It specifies CAISRSGGATEAFF.

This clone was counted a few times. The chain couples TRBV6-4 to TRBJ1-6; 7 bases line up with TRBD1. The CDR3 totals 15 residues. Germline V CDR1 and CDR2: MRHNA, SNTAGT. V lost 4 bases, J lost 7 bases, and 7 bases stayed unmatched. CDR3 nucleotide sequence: TGTGCCAGCAGTGTTACAGGGGCCGGGAATTCACCCCTCCACTTT. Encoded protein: CASSVTGAGNSPLHF.

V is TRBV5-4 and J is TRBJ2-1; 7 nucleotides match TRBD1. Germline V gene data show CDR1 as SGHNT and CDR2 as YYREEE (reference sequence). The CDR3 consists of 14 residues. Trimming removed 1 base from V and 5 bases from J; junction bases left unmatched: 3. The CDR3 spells CASSLSGTDNEQFF. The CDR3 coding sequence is TGTGCCAGCAGCTTGTCCGGGACAGACAATGAGCAGTTCTTC.

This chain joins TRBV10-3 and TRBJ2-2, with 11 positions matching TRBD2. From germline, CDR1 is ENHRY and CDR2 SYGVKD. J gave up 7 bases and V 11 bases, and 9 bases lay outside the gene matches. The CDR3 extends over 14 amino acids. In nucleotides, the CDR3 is TGTGCCGCCGCCGGGACTAGCGGCTTCGGGGAGCTGTTTTTT. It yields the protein CAAAGTSGFGELFF.

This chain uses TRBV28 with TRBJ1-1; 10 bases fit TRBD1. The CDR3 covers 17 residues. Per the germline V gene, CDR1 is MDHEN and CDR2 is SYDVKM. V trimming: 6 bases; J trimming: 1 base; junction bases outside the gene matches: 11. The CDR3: CASSPAGTGATNTEAFF. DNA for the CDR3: TGTGCCAGCAGCCCAGCCGGGACAGGGGCTACGAACACTGAAGCTTTCTTT.

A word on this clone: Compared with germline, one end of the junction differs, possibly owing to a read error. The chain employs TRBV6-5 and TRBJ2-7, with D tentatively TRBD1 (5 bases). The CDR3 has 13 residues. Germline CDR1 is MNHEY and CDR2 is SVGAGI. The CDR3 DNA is TGTGCCAACAGTGAGACAGTAACCTACGAGCAGTACTTC. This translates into CANSETVTYEQYF.

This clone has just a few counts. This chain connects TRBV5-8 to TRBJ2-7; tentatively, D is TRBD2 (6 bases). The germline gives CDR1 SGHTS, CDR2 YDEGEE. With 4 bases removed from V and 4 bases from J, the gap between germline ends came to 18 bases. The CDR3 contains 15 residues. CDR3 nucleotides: TGTGCCAGCAGCATACCGGGACTCCTTGTATACGAGCAGTACTTC. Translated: CASSIPGLLVYEQYF.

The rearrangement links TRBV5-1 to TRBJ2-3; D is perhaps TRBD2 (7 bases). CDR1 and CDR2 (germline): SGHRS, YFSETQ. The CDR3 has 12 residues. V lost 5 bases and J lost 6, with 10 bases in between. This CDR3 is CASSKGGDTQYF. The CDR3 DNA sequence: TGCGCCAGCAGTAAGGGGGGGGATACGCAGTATTTT.

The CDR3 sequence: CASSQGQGPTDTQYF. CDR3 nucleotides: TGCGCCAGCAGCCAGGGACAGGGACCCACAGATACGCAGTATTTT. V is TRBV5-1 and J is TRBJ2-3, with 9 bases matching TRBD1. CDR3 length: 15 amino acids. Germline CDR1 and CDR2: SGHRS and YFSETQ. V was clipped by 4 bases and J by 2 bases; unmatched bases: 5. Using reference TRBV5-1 and TRBJ2-3 for the parts outside the CDR3, the full variable domain is KAGVTQTPRYLIKTRGQQVTLSCSPISGHRSVSWYQQTPGQGLQFLFEYFSETQRNKGNFPGRFSGRQFSNSRSEMNVSTLELGDSALYLCASSQGQGPTDTQYFGPGTRLTVL.

CDR3 sequence reads: CASTVTGATNEKLFF. In DNA, the CDR3 is TGTGCCAGCACCGTAACAGGGGCAACTAATGAAAAACTGTTTTTT. The chain recombines TRBV7-2 with TRBJ1-4, with 7 nucleotides matching TRBD1. This CDR3 is built from 15 residues. Germline V gives CDR1 SGHTA, CDR2 FQGNSA. V was clipped by 7 bases and J by 0 bases; unmatched bases: 5. The entire variable domain, with the rest obtained from reference TRBV7-2 and TRBJ1-4, is as follows: GAGVSQSPSNKVTEKGKDVELRCDPISGHTALYWYRQSLGQGLEFLIYFQGNSAPDKSGLPSDRFSAERTGGSVSTLTIQRTQQEDSAVYLCASTVTGATNEKLFFGSGTQLSVL.

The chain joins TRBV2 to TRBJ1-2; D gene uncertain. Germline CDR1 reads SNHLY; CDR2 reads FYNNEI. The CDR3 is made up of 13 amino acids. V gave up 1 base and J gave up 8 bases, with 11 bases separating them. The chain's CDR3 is CASSEGQRWGYTF. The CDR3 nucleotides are TGTGCCAGCAGTGAAGGTCAACGGTGGGGCTACACCTTC.

The DNA of the CDR3 is TGTGCCAGCAGCGCTAGACTAGGGAAGTACAATGAGCAGTTCTTC. Its protein product is CASSARLGKYNEQFF. This chain connects TRBV11-2 to TRBJ2-1; possible D gene TRBD2, 6 bases. Germline CDR1 reads SGHAT; CDR2 reads FQNNGV. V lost 5 bases, J lost 4 bases, and 15 bases lay in between. There are 15 residues in the CDR3.

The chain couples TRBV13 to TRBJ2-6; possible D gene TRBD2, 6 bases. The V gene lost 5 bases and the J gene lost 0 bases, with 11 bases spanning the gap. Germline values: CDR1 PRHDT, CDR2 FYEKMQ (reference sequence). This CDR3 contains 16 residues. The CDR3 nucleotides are TGTGCCAGCAGCAAATGGGAGGACTCTGGGGCCAACGTCCTGACTTTC. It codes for CASSKWEDSGANVLTF.

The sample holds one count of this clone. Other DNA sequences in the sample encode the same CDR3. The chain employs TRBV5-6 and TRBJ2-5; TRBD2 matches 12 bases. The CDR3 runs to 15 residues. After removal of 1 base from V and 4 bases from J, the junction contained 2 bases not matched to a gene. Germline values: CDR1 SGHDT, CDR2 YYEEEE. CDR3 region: CASSLPSGRGETQYF. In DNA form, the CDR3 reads TGTGCCAGCAGCTTGCCTAGCGGGAGGGGAGAGACCCAGTACTTC.

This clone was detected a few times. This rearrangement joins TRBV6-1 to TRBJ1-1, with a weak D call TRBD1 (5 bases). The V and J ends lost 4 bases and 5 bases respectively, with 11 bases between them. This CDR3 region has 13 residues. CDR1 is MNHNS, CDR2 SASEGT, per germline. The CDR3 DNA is TGTGCCAGCAGTGTACAGGTTGAGACTGAAGCTTTCTTT. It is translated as CASSVQVETEAFF.